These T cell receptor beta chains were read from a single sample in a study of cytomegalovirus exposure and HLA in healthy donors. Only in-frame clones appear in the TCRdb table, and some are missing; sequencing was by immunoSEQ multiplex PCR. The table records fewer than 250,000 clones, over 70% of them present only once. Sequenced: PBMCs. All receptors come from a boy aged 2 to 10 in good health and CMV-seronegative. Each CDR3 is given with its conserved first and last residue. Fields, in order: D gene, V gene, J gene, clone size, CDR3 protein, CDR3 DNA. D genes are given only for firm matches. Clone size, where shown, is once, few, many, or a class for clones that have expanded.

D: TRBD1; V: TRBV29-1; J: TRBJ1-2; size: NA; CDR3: CSVGGQGF; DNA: TGCAGCGTGGGGGGACAGGGCTTC
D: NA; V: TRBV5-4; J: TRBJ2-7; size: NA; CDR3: CASRPRGSYEQYF; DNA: TGTGCCAGCAGGCCCCGGGGATCCTACGAGCAGTACTTC
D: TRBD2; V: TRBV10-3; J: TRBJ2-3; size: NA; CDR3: CAISESLAGFGGDTQYF; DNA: TGTGCCATCAGTGAGTCGCTAGCGGGTTTTGGGGGAGATACGCAGTATTTT
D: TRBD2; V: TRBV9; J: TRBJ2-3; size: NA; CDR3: CASSNRGGYTQYF; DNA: TGTGCCAGCAGCAACCGGGGGGGGTATACGCAGTATTTT
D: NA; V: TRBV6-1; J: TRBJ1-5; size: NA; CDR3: CASTQGGGGQPQHF; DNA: TGTGCCAGCACCCAAGGGGGTGGCGGTCAGCCCCAGCATTTT
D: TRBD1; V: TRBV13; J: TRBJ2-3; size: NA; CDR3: CASSFDRGRPTDTQYF; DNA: TGTGCCAGCAGCTTTGACAGGGGGCGGCCCACAGATACGCAGTATTTT
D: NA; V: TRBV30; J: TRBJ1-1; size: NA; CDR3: CAWSGGGGNTEAFF; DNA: TGTGCCTGGAGTGGGGGCGGGGGGAACACTGAAGCTTTCTTT
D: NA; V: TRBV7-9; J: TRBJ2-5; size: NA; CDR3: CASSLGGRTETQYF; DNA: TGTGCCAGCAGCTTAGGGGGGCGCACGGAGACCCAGTACTTC
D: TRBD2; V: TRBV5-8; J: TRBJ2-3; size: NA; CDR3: CASSQGLAGRTDTQYF; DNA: TGTGCCAGCAGCCAAGGACTAGCGGGACGCACAGATACGCAGTATTTT
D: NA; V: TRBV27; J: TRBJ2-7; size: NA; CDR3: CASSMGAGEQYF; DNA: TGTGCCAGCAGTATGGGGGCTGGGGAGCAGTACTTC
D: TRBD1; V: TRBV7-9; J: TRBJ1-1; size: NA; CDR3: CASSLGRGPQGTEAFF; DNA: TGTGCCAGCAGCCTAGGCCGGGGACCACAGGGGACTGAAGCTTTCTTT
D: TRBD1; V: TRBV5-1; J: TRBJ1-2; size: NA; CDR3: CASSQFPGTGRGYTF; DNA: TGCGCCAGCAGCCAATTCCCCGGGACAGGGCGCGGCTACACCTTC
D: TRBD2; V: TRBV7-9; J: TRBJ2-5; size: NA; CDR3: CASSLPTSPETQYF; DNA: TGTGCCAGCAGCTTGCCGACTAGCCCTGAGACCCAGTACTTC
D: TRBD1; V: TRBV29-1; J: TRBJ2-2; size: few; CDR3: CSVRQGANTGELFF; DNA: TGCAGCGTGCGACAGGGCGCGAACACCGGGGAGCTGTTTTTT
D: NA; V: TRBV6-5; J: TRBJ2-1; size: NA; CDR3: CASSYAQPSSYNEQFF; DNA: TGTGCCAGCAGTTACGCCCAACCCAGCTCCTACAATGAGCAGTTCTTC
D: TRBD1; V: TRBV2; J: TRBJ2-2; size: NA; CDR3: CASTATGGSGELFF; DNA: TGTGCCAGCACGGCGACAGGGGGCTCCGGGGAGCTGTTTTTT
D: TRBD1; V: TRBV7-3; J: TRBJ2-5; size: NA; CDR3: CASSWGGQGGETQYF; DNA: TGTGCCAGCAGCTGGGGGGGACAGGGAGGGGAGACCCAGTACTTC
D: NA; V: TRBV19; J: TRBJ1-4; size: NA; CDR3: CASSLVQATNEKLFF; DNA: TGTGCCAGTAGTTTGGTACAGGCAACTAATGAAAAACTGTTTTTT
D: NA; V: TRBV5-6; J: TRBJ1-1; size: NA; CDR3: CASSFGRSCEAFF; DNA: TGTGCCAGCAGCTTTGGCCGTAGCTGTGAAGCTTTCTTT
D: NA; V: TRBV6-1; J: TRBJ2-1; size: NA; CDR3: CASSEFAAVHEQFF; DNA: TGTGCCAGCAGTGAGTTCGCGGCCGTCCATGAGCAGTTCTTC
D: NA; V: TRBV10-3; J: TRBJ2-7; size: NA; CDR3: CASKGGTTYEQYF; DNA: TGTGCCTCCAAAGGAGGGACCACCTACGAGCAGTACTTC
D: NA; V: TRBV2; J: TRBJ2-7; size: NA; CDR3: CASSEQGPEQYF; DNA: TGTGCCAGCAGTGAACAGGGGCCCGAGCAGTACTTC
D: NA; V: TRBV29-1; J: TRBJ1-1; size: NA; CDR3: CSVVAGPTEAFF; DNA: TGCAGCGTTGTGGCGGGTCCCACTGAAGCTTTCTTT
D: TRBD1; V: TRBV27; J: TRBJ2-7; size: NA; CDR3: CASSPTPSGTGYEQYF; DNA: TGTGCCAGCAGTCCAACGCCCTCCGGGACAGGCTACGAGCAGTACTTC
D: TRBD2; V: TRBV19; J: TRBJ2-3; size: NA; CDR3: CASSGGVTDTQYF; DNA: TGTGCCAGTAGCGGGGGGGTCACAGATACGCAGTATTTT
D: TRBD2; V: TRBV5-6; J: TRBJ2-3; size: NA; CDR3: CASSQGLVTDTQYF; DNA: TGTGCCAGCAGCCAGGGACTAGTCACAGATACGCAGTATTTT
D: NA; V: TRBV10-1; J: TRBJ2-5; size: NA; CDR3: CASSENTQETQYF; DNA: TGCGCCAGCAGTGAGAACACCCAAGAGACCCAGTACTTC
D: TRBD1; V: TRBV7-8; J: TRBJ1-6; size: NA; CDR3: CASSRDRNSGPLHF; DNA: TGTGCCAGCAGCCGGGACAGAAATTCGGGCCCCCTCCACTTT
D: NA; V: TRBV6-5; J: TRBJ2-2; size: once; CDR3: CASSPGLPDGELFF; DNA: TGTGCCAGCAGTCCGGGACTGCCAGACGGGGAGCTGTTTTTT
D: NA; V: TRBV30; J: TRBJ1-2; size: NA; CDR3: CAWGGGSYGYTF; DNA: TGTGCCTGGGGAGGCGGATCCTATGGCTACACCTTC
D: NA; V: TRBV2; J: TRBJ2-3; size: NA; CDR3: CASSDLPPDTQYF; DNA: TGTGCCAGCAGTGACCTACCCCCGGATACGCAGTATTTT
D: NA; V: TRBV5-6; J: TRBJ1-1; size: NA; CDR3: CASSLRGMNTEAFF; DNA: TGTGCCAGCAGCTTGCGGGGAATGAACACTGAAGCTTTCTTT